The T cell receptor (beta chain) under discussion was sequenced for a study of blood T cell repertoires in COVID-19. This clone was recorded only once. Clones were sequenced by immunoSEQ multiplex PCR, and TCRdb holds only the in-frame ones, with some missing. The top ten clones hold around 1% of a sample with approximately 250,000 clones, approximately 91% of them seen once. The CDR3 contains 16 residues. Losses at the gene ends were 5 bases for V and 3 bases for J; bases not matched to a gene: 9. CDR1 is PRHDT and CDR2 is FYEKMQ in the germline V gene (reference sequence). The sample comprised PBMCs or T cells enriched from blood (not recorded which). This clonotype was sampled from a woman in her twenties or thirties who had recovered from COVID-19. This chain uses TRBV13 with TRBJ1-3; 8 nucleotides line up with TRBD1. As DNA, the CDR3 is TGTGCCAGCAGCCCCGGACAGGGAGTGATTGGAAACACCATATATTTT. Its translation: CASSPGQGVIGNTIYF.